These 6 T cell receptor beta chains share one sample of origin, sequenced in a study of blood T cell repertoires in COVID-19. Profiling relied on immunoSEQ multiplex PCR, and the TCRdb table lists in-frame clones only, not all of them. Of 150,000 to 200,000 clones listed, roughly 80% were seen once; the top ten hold roughly 5.1%. Sequences were obtained from peripheral blood. The receptor source for this set is a woman aged 25-40 years with acute or convalescent COVID-19.

The gene calls are TRBV24-1 and TRBJ2-7; 10 positions agree with TRBD2. This CDR3 contains 16 residues. Trimming cost V 2 bases and J 2 bases; bases outside gene matches: 5. The germline CDR1 and CDR2 sequences are KGHDR and SFDVKD. CDR3 loop: CATSDSGTSEPYEQYF. CDR3 nucleotides: TGTGCCACCAGTGATTCTGGGACTAGCGAGCCCTACGAGCAGTACTTC.

J is TRBJ1-1 and V is TRBV6-5, with 8 positions matching TRBD1. This CDR3 region has 15 residues. V lost 6 bases to trimming and J lost 7 bases; unmatched junction nucleotides: 13. Per germline, CDR1 MNHEY and CDR2 SVGAGI. The CDR3 loop is CASRFRGRLRGEAFF. CDR3 bases: TGTGCCAGCAGGTTCAGGGGGCGGCTTAGGGGTGAAGCTTTCTTT.

The rearrangement joins TRBV11-1 to TRBJ1-3; 7 bases are a match to TRBD1. The CDR3 loop spans 14 amino acids. With 5 bases clipped from V and 4 bases from J, the junction kept 5 bases outside the gene matches. The germline gives CDR1 SGHAT, CDR2 FQDESV (reference sequence). CDR3 residues: CASSPTGIGNTIYF. The CDR3 DNA reads as TGTGCCAGCAGCCCGACAGGGATCGGAAACACCATATATTTT.

J is TRBJ2-7 and V is TRBV14, with D perhaps TRBD2 (5 bases). The CDR3 extends over 17 amino acids. CDR1 is SGHDN, CDR2 FVKESK, per germline. V lost 0 bases and J lost 3, with 18 bases in between. CDR3: CASSQEDWAGVRYEQYF. CDR3 DNA: TGTGCCAGCAGCCAAGAAGACTGGGCGGGCGTCCGCTACGAGCAGTACTTC.

V is TRBV6-5 and J is TRBJ1-5; 7 bases fit TRBD1. J lost 3 bases, V lost 2 bases, and 1 base had no gene match. The CDR3 has 14 amino acids. Germline CDR1 MNHEY, CDR2 SVGAGI. The CDR3 coding sequence is TGTGCCAGCAGTTACAGGGGGCTCAATCAGCCCCAGCATTTT. This gives the protein CASSYRGLNQPQHF.

This clone was seen only once. CDR3 DNA: TGTGCCGGCGGGAGGGGCACAGATACGCAGTATTTT. Encoded protein: CAGGRGTDTQYF. V gene TRBV28 combines with J gene TRBJ2-3; 9 bases line up with TRBD2. J gave up 1 base and V 11 bases, and 1 base lay outside the gene matches. The germline CDR1 and CDR2 sequences are MDHEN and SYDVKM. This CDR3 has 12 residues.